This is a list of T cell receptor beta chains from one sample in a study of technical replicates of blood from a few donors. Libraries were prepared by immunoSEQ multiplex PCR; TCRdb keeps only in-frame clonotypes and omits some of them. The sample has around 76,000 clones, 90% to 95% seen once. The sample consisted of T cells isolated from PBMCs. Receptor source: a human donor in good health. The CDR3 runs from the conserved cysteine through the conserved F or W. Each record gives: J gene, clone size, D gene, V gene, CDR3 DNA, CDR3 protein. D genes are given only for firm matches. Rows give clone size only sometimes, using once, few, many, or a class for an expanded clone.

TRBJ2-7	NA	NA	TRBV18	TGTGCCAGCTCATACATGGGCCACGTGGGCGAGCAGTACTTC	CASSYMGHVGEQYF
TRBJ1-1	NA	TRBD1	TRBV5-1	TGCGCCAGCAGCTTGTCGACAGGGGACACTGAAGCTTTCTTT	CASSLSTGDTEAFF
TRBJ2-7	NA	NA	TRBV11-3	TGTGCCAGCAGCTTAGGTCGACAGGATTCGTACGAGCAGTACTTC	CASSLGRQDSYEQYF
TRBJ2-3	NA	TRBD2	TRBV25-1	TGTGCCAGCAGTGGGACCTTAGCGGGAGGTACAGATACGCAGTATTTT	CASSGTLAGGTDTQYF
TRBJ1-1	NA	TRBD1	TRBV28	TGTGCCAGCAGTTCCCAGACAGGGGAGTTAAACACTGAAGCTTTCTTT	CASSSQTGELNTEAFF
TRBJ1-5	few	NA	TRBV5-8	TGTGCCAGCAGCTCCTCCGGGGGGAAGGGCCAGCCCCAGCATTTT	CASSSSGGKGQPQHF
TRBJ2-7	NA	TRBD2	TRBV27	TGTGCCAGCGCAGCGGCGGGAGGCCCCTACGAGCAGTACTTC	CASAAAGGPYEQYF
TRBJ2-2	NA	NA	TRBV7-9	TGTGCCAGCAGAAGACAGGAGAACACCGGGGAGCTGTTTTTT	CASRRQENTGELFF
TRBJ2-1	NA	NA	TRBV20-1	TGCAGTGCTTGGAGGGTGAATGAGCAGTTCTTC	CSAWRVNEQFF
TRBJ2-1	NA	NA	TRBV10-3	TGTGCCATCAGTGCTTCTACCAAGGGGAATGAGCAGTTCTTC	CAISASTKGNEQFF
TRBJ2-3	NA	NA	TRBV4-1	TGCGCCAGCAGCCCCTCTCGCCGGGACACCCGAAGGGCCAGCACAGATACGCAGTATTTT	CASSPSRRDTRRASTDTQYF
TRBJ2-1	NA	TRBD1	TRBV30	TGTGCCTGGAGTAGGGGCCCCGGCGGACAGGGCTACAATGAGCAGTTCTTC	CAWSRGPGGQGYNEQFF
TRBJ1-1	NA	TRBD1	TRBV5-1	TGCGCCAGCAGTTGGGGGATTGGACAGGGCGCGATCACTGAAGCTTTCTTT	CASSWGIGQGAITEAFF
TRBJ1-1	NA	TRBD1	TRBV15	TGTGCCACCAGCAGAGGCGGACAGGGGGGACCTGAAGCTTTCTTT	CATSRGGQGGPEAFF
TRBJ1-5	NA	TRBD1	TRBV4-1	TGCGCCAGCAGCCAAAGATTAGGGGGACAGGGGGATGATCAGCCCCAGCATTTT	CASSQRLGGQGDDQPQHF
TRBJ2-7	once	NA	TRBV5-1	TGCGCCAGCAGCTTGGCCAGAGGGGGGGGCCTATCCTACGAGCAGTACTTC	CASSLARGGGLSYEQYF
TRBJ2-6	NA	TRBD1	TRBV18	TGTGCCAGCTCACCCAAACCGGGACAGGGTCTCCTGGCCAACGTCCTGACTTTC	CASSPKPGQGLLANVLTF
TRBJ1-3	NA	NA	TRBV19	TGTGCCAGTAGTGCAGGCAATACCCCCAGATTCTCTGGAAACACCATATATTTT	CASSAGNTPRFSGNTIYF
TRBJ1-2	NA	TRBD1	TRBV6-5	TGTGCCAGCAGTATGAACCCGGGACAGATTGAAGGCTACACCTTC	CASSMNPGQIEGYTF
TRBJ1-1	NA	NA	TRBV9	TGTGCCAGCAGCCCTATTATAGAGGGTATGAACACTGAAGCTTTCTTT	CASSPIIEGMNTEAFF
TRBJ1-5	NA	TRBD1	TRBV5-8	TGTGCCAGCAGAAGACAGGGGGCGGGGGATCAGCCCCAGCATTTT	CASRRQGAGDQPQHF
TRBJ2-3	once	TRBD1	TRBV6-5	TGTGCCAGCAGTGAAGGACAGGGGACAGATACGCAGTATTTT	CASSEGQGTDTQYF
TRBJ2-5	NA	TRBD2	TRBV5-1	TGCGCCAGCAGCTTGAGAGGATATTATGGACTAGTGAGGCTGGAGACCCAGTACTTC	CASSLRGYYGLVRLETQYF
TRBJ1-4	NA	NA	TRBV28	TGTGCCGGCGGAGCAACTAATGAAAAACTGTTTTTT	CAGGATNEKLFF
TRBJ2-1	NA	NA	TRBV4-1	TGCGCCAGCAGCCAGGGGGGAAACACCTACAATGAGCAGTTCTTC	CASSQGGNTYNEQFF
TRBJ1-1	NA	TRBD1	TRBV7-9	TGTGCCAGCAGCTCGACACTACAGGGGGCGCGTCCTGAAGCTTTCTTT	CASSSTLQGARPEAFF
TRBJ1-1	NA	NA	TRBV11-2	TGTGCCAGCAGCTTACTCGGGTTGAACACTGAAGCTTTCTTT	CASSLLGLNTEAFF
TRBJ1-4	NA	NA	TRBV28	TGTGCCAGCAGTCTCTACAGGGCCGCAACTAATGAAAAACTGTTTTTT	CASSLYRAATNEKLFF
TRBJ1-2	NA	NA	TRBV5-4	TGTGCCAGCAGCCTCCGGGACACGGGATTCTATGGCTACACCTTC	CASSLRDTGFYGYTF
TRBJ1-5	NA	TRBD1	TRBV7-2	TGTGCCAGCAAACCCTGGGGGACAGACTATAGCAATCAGCCCCAGCATTTT	CASKPWGTDYSNQPQHF